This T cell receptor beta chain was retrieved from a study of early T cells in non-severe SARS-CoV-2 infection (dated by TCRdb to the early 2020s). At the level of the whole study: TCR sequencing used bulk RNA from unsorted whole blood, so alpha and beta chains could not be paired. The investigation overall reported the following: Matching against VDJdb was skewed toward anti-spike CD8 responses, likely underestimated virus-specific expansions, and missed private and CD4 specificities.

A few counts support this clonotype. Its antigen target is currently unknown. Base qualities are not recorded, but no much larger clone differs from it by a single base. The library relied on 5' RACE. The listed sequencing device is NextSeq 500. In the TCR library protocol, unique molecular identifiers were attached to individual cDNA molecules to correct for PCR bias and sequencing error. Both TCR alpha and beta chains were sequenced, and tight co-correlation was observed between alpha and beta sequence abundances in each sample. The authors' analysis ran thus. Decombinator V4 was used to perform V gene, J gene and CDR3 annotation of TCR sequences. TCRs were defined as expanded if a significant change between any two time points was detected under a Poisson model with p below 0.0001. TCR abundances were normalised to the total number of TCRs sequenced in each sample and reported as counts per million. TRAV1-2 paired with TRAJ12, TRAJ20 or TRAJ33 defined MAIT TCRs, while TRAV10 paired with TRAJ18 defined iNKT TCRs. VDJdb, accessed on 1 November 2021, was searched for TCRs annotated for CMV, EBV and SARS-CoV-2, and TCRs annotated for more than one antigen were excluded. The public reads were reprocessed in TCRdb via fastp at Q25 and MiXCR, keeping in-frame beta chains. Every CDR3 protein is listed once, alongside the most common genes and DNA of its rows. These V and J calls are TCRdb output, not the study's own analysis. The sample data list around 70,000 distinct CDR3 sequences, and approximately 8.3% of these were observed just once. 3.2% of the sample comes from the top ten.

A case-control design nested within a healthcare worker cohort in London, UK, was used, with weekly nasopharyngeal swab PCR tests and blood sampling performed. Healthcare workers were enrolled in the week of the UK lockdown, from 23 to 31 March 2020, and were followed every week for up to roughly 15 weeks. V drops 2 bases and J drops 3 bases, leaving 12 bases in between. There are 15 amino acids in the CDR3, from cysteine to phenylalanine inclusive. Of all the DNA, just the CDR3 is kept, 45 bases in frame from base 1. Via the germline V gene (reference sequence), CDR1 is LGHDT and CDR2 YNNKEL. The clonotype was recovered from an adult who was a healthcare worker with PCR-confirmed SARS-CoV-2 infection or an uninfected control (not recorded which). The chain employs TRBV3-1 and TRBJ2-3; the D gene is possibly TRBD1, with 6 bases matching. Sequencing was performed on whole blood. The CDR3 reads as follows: CASSQLGTPTDTQYF. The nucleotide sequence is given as TGTGCCAGCAGCCAACTCGGGACACCGACAGATACGCAGTATTTT.